The rows below give T cell receptor beta chains drawn from one sample of a study of long-term antiretroviral therapy in people with HIV. Libraries were prepared by immunoSEQ multiplex PCR; TCRdb keeps only in-frame clonotypes and omits some of them. This table has around 20,000 clones, about 88% appearing once. This material consisted of unsorted PBMCs, taken 0.9 years after starting antiretroviral therapy. The origin of the receptors is a young man with HIV. Each CDR3 is given with its conserved first and last residue. D genes are given only for firm matches. For some rows the clone size is stated as once, few or many, or as a class when expanded; others skip it.

d_gene	v_gene	j_gene	abundance	CDR3nt	CDR3aa
TRBD1	TRBV7-8	TRBJ1-5	.	TGTGCCAGCAGTTTTACCGGGACAGCTTATCAGCCCCAGCATTTT	CASSFTGTAYQPQHF
.	TRBV30	TRBJ1-2	.	TGTGCCTGGAACCGGGACTATGGCTACACCTTC	CAWNRDYGYTF
TRBD1	TRBV4-1	TRBJ1-1	once	TGCGCCAGCAGCCTAAAACGACCGGGACAGGGGAAGAACACTGAAGCTTTCTTT	CASSLKRPGQGKNTEAFF
.	TRBV14	TRBJ1-2	.	TGTGCCAGCAGCCAAGCGACTTTGGGGGTTTGGTATGGCTACACCTTC	CASSQATLGVWYGYTF
TRBD1	TRBV11-2	TRBJ2-5	.	TGTGCCAGCAGCCCAGGACAGGCGCAAGAGACCCAGTACTTC	CASSPGQAQETQYF
.	TRBV4-1	TRBJ1-5	.	TGCGCCAGCGCCCCCGGACAGAGGTTTGTGCCCCAGCATTTT	CASAPGQRFVPQHF
TRBD2	TRBV7-2	TRBJ2-3	.	TGTGCCAGCAGCTTCAAAGCGGGGGGGCCAGATACGCAGTATTTT	CASSFKAGGPDTQYF
.	TRBV7-3	TRBJ2-5	.	TGTGCCAGCAGCCCAGGTCCCCACCTCCAAGAGACCCAGTACTTC	CASSPGPHLQETQYF
.	TRBV5-6	TRBJ2-7	.	TGTGCCAGCAGCTTGGCCAGGGACGGGGGGCCCTACGAGCAGTACTTC	CASSLARDGGPYEQYF
.	TRBV10-3	TRBJ1-1	.	TGTGCCGCCAAAAGTCAGCCCGACCATATGAACACTGAAGCTTTCTTT	CAAKSQPDHMNTEAFF
.	TRBV27	TRBJ1-2	few	TGTGCCAGCAGTCCCATGGTTCTTACCTATGGCTACACCTTC	CASSPMVLTYGYTF